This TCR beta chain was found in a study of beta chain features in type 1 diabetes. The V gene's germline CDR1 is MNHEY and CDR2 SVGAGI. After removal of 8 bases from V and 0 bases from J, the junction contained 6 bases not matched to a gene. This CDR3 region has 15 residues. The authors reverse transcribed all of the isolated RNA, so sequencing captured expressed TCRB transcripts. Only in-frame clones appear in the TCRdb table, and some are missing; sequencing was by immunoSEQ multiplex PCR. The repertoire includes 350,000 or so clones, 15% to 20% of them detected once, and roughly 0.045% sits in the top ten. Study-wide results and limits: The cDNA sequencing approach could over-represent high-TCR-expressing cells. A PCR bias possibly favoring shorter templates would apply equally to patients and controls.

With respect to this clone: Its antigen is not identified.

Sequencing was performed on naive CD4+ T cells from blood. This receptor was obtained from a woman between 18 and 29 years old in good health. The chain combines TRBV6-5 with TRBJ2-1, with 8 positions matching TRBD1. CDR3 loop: CASLQGGASYNEQFF. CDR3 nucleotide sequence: TGTGCCAGCTTACAGGGGGGAGCCTCCTACAATGAGCAGTTCTTC.